These 27 T cell receptor beta chains originate from one sample sequenced in a study of response to subunit inactivated influenza vaccine. TCRdb independently ran MiXCR on the RT-PCR reads; one entry per CDR3 protein. The table lists 250,000 to 350,000 distinct CDR3 sequences, approximately 20% of them singletons. Sequenced here: PBMCs from blood, sampled less than 22 months after vaccination. The source of these receptors is a man aged 50 to 69 who received an inactivated influenza vaccine.

The V call is TRBV5-1, the J call TRBJ2-3, with 10 bases lining up with TRBD2. Losses at the gene ends were 1 base for V and 0 bases for J; bases not matched to a gene: 5. The CDR3 is 17 amino acids. Germline lookup yields CDR1 SGHRS and CDR2 YFSETQ. CDR3 sequence: CASSLRLAGASTDTQYF. Here the CDR3 DNA reads TGCGCCAGCAGCTTGAGGCTAGCGGGGGCTAGCACAGATACGCAGTATTTT. The variable domain in full, with the rest retrieved from reference TRBV5-1 and TRBJ2-3, is KAGVTQTPRYLIKTRGQQVTLSCSPISGHRSVSWYQQTPGQGLQFLFEYFSETQRNKGNFPGRFSGRQFSNSRSEMNVSTLELGDSALYLCASSLRLAGASTDTQYFGPGTRLTVL.

This clonotype has only a few counts. The gene calls are TRBV28 and TRBJ1-5; D call uncertain. The CDR3 is made up of 15 amino acids. Germline V gene sequence: CDR1 MDHEN, CDR2 SYDVKM. Trimming removed 8 bases from V and 2 bases from J, with 16 bases in between. The CDR3 here is CASLSPGQGNQPQHF. The CDR3 bases are TGTGCCAGCCTCTCGCCGGGTCAGGGCAATCAGCCCCAGCATTTT.

This clonotype was detected ten times or more. V is TRBV27 and J is TRBJ1-1; D remains unclear. The CDR3 runs 15 residues. Germline CDR1 is MNHEY and CDR2 is SMNVEV (reference sequence). V was trimmed by 0 bases and J by 1 base, leaving 9 bases between them. The CDR3 is CASSLSPGSNTEAFF. For the CDR3, the DNA is TGTGCCAGCAGTTTATCGCCGGGGTCGAACACTGAAGCTTTCTTT.

The chain employs TRBV6-5 and TRBJ2-7, with D possibly matching TRBD2 (6 bases). V dropped 2 bases and J dropped 0 bases, with 17 bases sitting between them. This CDR3 is built from 17 residues. Germline CDR1 reads MNHEY; CDR2 reads SVGAGI. CDR3 DNA sequence: TGTGCCAGCAGTTACCTGGGCTGGGACTCAAACTCCTACGAGCAGTACTTC. This codes for CASSYLGWDSNSYEQYF.

The chain links TRBV7-8 to TRBJ1-5; D is undetermined. Trimming removed 1 base from V and 2 bases from J, with 12 bases in between. CDR3 length: 16 amino acids. The germline CDR1 and CDR2 sequences are SGHVS and FQNEAQ. The CDR3 region has the DNA TGTGCCAGCAGCTTAGGGTCCGGGTTCGGCAATCAGCCCCAGCATTTT. It encodes CASSLGSGFGNQPQHF. The variable domain in full, with the rest retrieved from reference TRBV7-8 and TRBJ1-5, is GAGVSQSPRYKVAKRGQDVALRCDPISGHVSLFWYQQALGQGPEFLTYFQNEAQLDKSGLPSDRFFAERPEGSVSTLKIQRTQQEDSAVYLCASSLGSGFGNQPQHFGDGTRLSIL.

This clonotype was counted only a few times. The V call is TRBV20-1, the J call TRBJ1-2; no reliable D call. The CDR3 is made up of 14 amino acids. V was cut by 0 bases and J by 8 bases, with 16 bases left in between. Germline lookup yields CDR1 DFQATT and CDR2 SNEGSKA (reference sequence). CDR3 amino acids: CSARDIVSLWGYTF. The CDR3 DNA follows: TGCAGTGCTAGAGATATCGTATCGCTATGGGGCTACACCTTC.

The chain couples TRBV5-1 to TRBJ1-5, with D hard to call. The CDR3 length is 14 residues. CDR1 and CDR2 from the germline V gene are SGHRS and YFSETQ. With 0 bases removed from V and 2 bases from J, the gap between germline ends came to 6 bases. The CDR3 bases are TGCGCCAGCAGCTTGGGGGAGGGCAATCAGCCCCAGCATTTT. Translating it yields CASSLGEGNQPQHF.

This clonotype showed up just once. The chain joins TRBV9 to TRBJ1-1; 7 positions match TRBD1. The germline CDR1 and CDR2 sequences are SGDLS and YYNGEE. V trimming: 0 bases; J trimming: 7 bases; junction bases outside the gene matches: 3. The CDR3 length is 13 residues. The DNA of the CDR3 is TGTGCCAGCAGCGTAGCACAGGGGAGTGAAGCTTTCTTT. Amino acid sequence: CASSVAQGSEAFF.

This clonotype showed up many times. The chain employs TRBV3-1 and TRBJ1-2; D possibly corresponds to TRBD1 (5 bases). The V gene lost 4 bases and the J gene lost 6 bases, with 15 bases spanning the gap. The CDR3 has 14 residues. Germline V CDR1 and CDR2: LGHDT, YNNKEL (reference sequence). The CDR3 protein is CASSLGTIPDGYTF. In nucleotides, the CDR3 is TGTGCCAGCAGCCTCGGGACTATCCCTGATGGCTACACCTTC. The complete variable domain, with remaining parts taken from reference TRBV3-1 and TRBJ1-2, reads DTAVSQTPKYLVTQMGNDKSIKCEQNLGHDTMYWYKQDSKKFLKIMFSYNNKELIINETVPNRFSPKSPDKAHLNLHINSLELGDSAVYFCASSLGTIPDGYTFGSGTRLTVV.

V usage is TRBV5-1 and J usage is TRBJ2-3; D might be TRBD1 (6 bases). Deletions cut 0 bases from V and 1 base from J, with 15 bases between. The CDR3 sequence is 17 residues long. Germline CDR1 SGHRS, CDR2 YFSETQ. The CDR3 loop reads CASSLEHWTEGTDTQYF. The CDR3 DNA reads TGCGCCAGCAGCTTGGAGCATTGGACAGAGGGCACAGATACGCAGTATTTT. Filled out from reference TRBV5-1 and TRBJ2-3, the complete variable domain reads KAGVTQTPRYLIKTRGQQVTLSCSPISGHRSVSWYQQTPGQGLQFLFEYFSETQRNKGNFPGRFSGRQFSNSRSEMNVSTLELGDSALYLCASSLEHWTEGTDTQYFGPGTRLTVL.

CDR3 DNA sequence: TGTGCCAGCAGTCGACAGCTTGTGGGGTATCAGCCCCAGCATTTT. This encodes CASSRQLVGYQPQHF. The chain combines TRBV28 with TRBJ1-5, with D tentatively TRBD1 (5 bases). Trimming cost V 5 bases and J 5 bases, with 16 bases left between them. The CDR3 length is 15 residues. The germline gives CDR1 MDHEN, CDR2 SYDVKM.

Concerning this clonotype: This may be a read error: a much more frequent sequence differs by one nucleotide. The chain carries TRBV6-2 or TRBV6-3 and TRBJ1-1; 8 bases align to TRBD1. CDR3 length: 13 residues. Germline assignment: CDR1 MNHEY and CDR2 SVGEGT. Losses at the gene ends were 6 bases for V and 6 bases for J; bases not matched to a gene: 6. CDR3 sequence (DNA): TGTGCCAGCAGACTACAGGGGGTCGCTGAAGCTTTCTTT. It is translated as CASRLQGVAEAFF.

This clonotype was seen more than once but under ten times. J is TRBJ1-2 and V is TRBV29-1; 7 bases match TRBD1. The J segment lost 5 bases and the V segment lost 6 bases, leaving 12 bases of the junction unmatched. CDR1 and CDR2 from the germline V gene are SQVTM and ANQGSEA. This CDR3 has 14 residues. The CDR3 DNA sequence: TGCAGCGTCTGGGCCCGGGACAGCGCTTATGGCTACACCTTC. It codes for CSVWARDSAYGYTF.

The CDR3 sequence is CASRLPGEAFF. The DNA of the CDR3 is TGTGCCAGCAGGCTACCAGGGGAAGCTTTCTTT. The chain links TRBV2 to TRBJ1-1; D possibly corresponds to TRBD1 (5 bases). V shed 6 bases and J shed 8 bases, with 10 bases lying between them. Germline lookup yields CDR1 SNHLY and CDR2 FYNNEI. This CDR3 contains 11 residues.

This clonotype was picked up a small number of times. The V gene is TRBV18, the J gene TRBJ1-4; D unclear. The CDR3 has 18 residues. Germline assignment: CDR1 KGHSH and CDR2 LQKENI. Deletions cut 3 bases from V and 7 bases from J, with 24 bases between. The CDR3 DNA reads TGTGCCAGCTCACCTTACTCGATTGGACCGATGGTTTCTGAAAAACTGTTTTTT. It encodes CASSPYSIGPMVSEKLFF.

The table lists this clonotype with a few counts. J is TRBJ1-4 and V is TRBV9; 8 bases agree with TRBD1. The CDR3 runs 15 residues. V dropped 0 bases and J dropped 7; count of bases not matched to a gene: 5. CDR1 and CDR2 from the germline V gene are SGDLS and YYNGEE. The DNA for the CDR3 is TGTGCCAGCAGCGTAGCTGGACAGGGCTCTGAAAAACTGTTTTTT. The encoded protein is CASSVAGQGSEKLFF.

This clonotype has only a few counts. This chain joins TRBV24-1 and TRBJ1-2, with a possible D match to TRBD1 (6 bases). V lost 8 bases to trimming and J lost 1 base, with 19 bases between them. The CDR3 loop spans 16 amino acids. Looked up from germline, CDR1 is KGHDR and CDR2 is SFDVKD. CDR3 coding DNA: TGTGCCACCAACCCAACCTACAGGGAAGGTAACTATGGCTACACCTTC. Translating it yields CATNPTYREGNYGYTF.

The sample holds a few counts of this clonotype. V usage is TRBV7-9 and J usage is TRBJ1-4; no definite D call. The CDR3 has 15 residues. CDR1 and CDR2 from the germline V gene are SEHNR and FQNEAQ (reference sequence). V shed 4 bases and J shed 0 bases, with 9 bases lying between them. The CDR3 is CASSSRLSTNEKLFF. DNA for the CDR3: TGTGCCAGCAGCTCCCGGCTTTCAACTAATGAAAAACTGTTTTTT.

In this sample, this clonotype turned up a few times. This chain links TRBV20-1 with TRBJ2-5; D unclear. The CDR3 sequence is 13 residues long. From germline, CDR1 is DFQATT and CDR2 SNEGSKA (reference sequence). V dropped 3 bases and J dropped 5 bases, with 13 bases sitting between them. The CDR3 loop is CSARAPLWETQYF. The CDR3 nucleotides read TGCAGTGCTAGGGCCCCTTTGTGGGAGACCCAGTACTTC.

This clonotype was observed a handful of times. V usage is TRBV4-3 and J usage is TRBJ1-5; tentatively, D is TRBD1 (6 bases). Germline V CDR1 and CDR2: LGHNA, YSLEER. This CDR3 contains 14 residues. The germline V and J ends were trimmed by 1 base and 6 bases, with 10 bases remaining between them. The CDR3 spells CASSQVSGVQPQHF. Here the CDR3 DNA reads TGCGCCAGCAGCCAAGTCTCAGGGGTTCAGCCCCAGCATTTT.

This clonotype was seen a handful of times. The chain couples TRBV29-1 to TRBJ1-2, with D possibly TRBD1 on 6 matching bases. The CDR3 has 13 amino acids. V was trimmed by 7 bases and J by 4 bases, leaving 16 bases between them. Looked up from germline, CDR1 is SQVTM and CDR2 is ANQGSEA. CDR3 DNA sequence: TGCAGCGCCGCCTACATCAGGGGCTATGGCTACACCTTC. Translated: CSAAYIRGYGYTF.

This clonotype was counted between two and nine times. The chain combines TRBV5-6 with TRBJ1-2, with TRBD1 matching over 8 bases. This CDR3 has 15 residues. Trimming at V came to 1 base and at J to 1 base, leaving 3 bases not matched to a gene. Germline CDR1 is SGHDT and CDR2 is YYEEEE. The CDR3 here is CASSLSGQVNYGYTF. The CDR3 region has the DNA TGTGCCAGCAGCTTGTCGGGACAGGTTAACTATGGCTACACCTTC.

The V gene is TRBV5-1, the J gene TRBJ2-7, with 8 bases identical to TRBD1. Germline CDR1 reads SGHRS; CDR2 reads YFSETQ. The CDR3 is 14 residues long. V was clipped by 3 bases and J by 2 bases; unmatched bases: 4. The CDR3 DNA is TGCGCCAGCAGCTGGGGGGACAGGACCTACGAGCAGTACTTC. Translated: CASSWGDRTYEQYF.

CDR3 sequence: CASSSGLAGVDTQYF. The CDR3 nucleotides are TGTGCCAGCAGCTCCGGACTAGCGGGAGTGGATACGCAGTATTTT. The J gene is TRBJ2-3, the V gene TRBV7-2; the match to TRBD2 covers 13 bases. Germline V gene data show CDR1 as SGHTA and CDR2 as FQGNSA. The V gene end was trimmed by 4 bases and the J gene end by 6 bases; junction bases not matched to a gene: 4. This CDR3 is built from 15 residues.

The chain is built from TRBV7-8 and TRBJ1-5; a possible D gene is TRBD1 (6 bases). The germline V gene has CDR1 SGHVS and CDR2 FQNEAQ. This CDR3 is built from 16 residues. V shed 5 bases and J shed 5 bases, with 19 bases lying between them. The CDR3: CASSPLATGTYQPQHF. The CDR3 bases are TGTGCCAGCAGCCCACTAGCAACAGGGACGTATCAGCCCCAGCATTTT.

This chain uses TRBV5-1 with TRBJ2-5, with TRBD1 as a possible D gene (6 bases). V gave up 1 base and J gave up 5 bases, with 12 bases separating them. The CDR3 is 14 amino acids. CDR1 and CDR2 from the germline V gene are SGHRS and YFSETQ. The CDR3 DNA follows: TGCGCCAGCAGCTTGACAGGGAAAGGTGAGACCCAGTACTTC. Protein product: CASSLTGKGETQYF.

V and J are TRBV6-1 and TRBJ1-6; D remains unclear. The CDR3 consists of 16 residues. V lost 9 bases and J 0 bases, leaving 15 bases between the germline ends. CDR1 and CDR2 (germline): MNHNS, SASEGT. CDR3 DNA: TGTGCCAGACGCCCGACCGGTGACTCCTATAATTCACCCCTCCACTTT. This encodes CARRPTGDSYNSPLHF.